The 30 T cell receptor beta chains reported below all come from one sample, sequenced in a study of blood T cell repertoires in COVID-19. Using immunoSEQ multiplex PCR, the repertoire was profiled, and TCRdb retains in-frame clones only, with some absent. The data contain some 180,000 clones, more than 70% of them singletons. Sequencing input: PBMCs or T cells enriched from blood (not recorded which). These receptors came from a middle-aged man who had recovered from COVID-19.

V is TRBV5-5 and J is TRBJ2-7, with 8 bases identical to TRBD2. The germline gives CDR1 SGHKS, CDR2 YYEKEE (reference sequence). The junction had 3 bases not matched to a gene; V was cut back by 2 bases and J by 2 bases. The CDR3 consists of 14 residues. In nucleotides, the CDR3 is TGTGCCAGCAGCTTCGGGGGGGGCACCTACGAGCAGTACTTC. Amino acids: CASSFGGGTYEQYF.

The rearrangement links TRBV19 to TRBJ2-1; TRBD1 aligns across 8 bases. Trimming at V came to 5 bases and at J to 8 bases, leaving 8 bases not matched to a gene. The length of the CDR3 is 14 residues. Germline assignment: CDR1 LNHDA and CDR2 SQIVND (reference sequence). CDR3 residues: CASSLQTGADEQFF. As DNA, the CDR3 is TGTGCCAGTAGTCTTCAGACAGGGGCGGATGAGCAGTTCTTC.

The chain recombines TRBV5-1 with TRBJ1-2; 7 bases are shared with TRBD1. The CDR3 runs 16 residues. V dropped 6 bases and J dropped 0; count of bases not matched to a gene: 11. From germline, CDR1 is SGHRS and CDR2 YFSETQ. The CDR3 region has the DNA TGCGCCAGCACCGAGACAGGGCCTCCAGCTAACTATGGCTACACCTTC. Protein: CASTETGPPANYGYTF. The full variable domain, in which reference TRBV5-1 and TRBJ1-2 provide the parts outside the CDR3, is KAGVTQTPRYLIKTRGQQVTLSCSPISGHRSVSWYQQTPGQGLQFLFEYFSETQRNKGNFPGRFSGRQFSNSRSEMNVSTLELGDSALYLCASTETGPPANYGYTFGSGTRLTVV.

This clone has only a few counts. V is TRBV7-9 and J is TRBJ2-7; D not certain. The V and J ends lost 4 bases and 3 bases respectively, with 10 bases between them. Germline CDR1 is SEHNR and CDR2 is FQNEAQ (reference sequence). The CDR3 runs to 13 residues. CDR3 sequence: CASSSKTSYEQYF. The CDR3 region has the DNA TGTGCCAGCAGCTCCAAGACAAGCTACGAGCAGTACTTC. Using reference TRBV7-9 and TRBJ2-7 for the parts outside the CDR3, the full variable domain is DTGVSQNPRHKITKRGQNVTFRCDPISEHNRLYWYRQTLGQGPEFLTYFQNEAQLEKSRLLSDRFSAERPKGSFSTLEIQRTEQGDSAMYLCASSSKTSYEQYFGPGTRLTVT.

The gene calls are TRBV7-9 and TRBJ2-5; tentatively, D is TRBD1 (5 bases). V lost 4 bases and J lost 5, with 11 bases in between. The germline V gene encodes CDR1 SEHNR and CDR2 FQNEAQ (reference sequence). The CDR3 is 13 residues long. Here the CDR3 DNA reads TGTGCCAGCAGCTCCAAGGGGCCGGAGACCCAGTACTTC. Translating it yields CASSSKGPETQYF.

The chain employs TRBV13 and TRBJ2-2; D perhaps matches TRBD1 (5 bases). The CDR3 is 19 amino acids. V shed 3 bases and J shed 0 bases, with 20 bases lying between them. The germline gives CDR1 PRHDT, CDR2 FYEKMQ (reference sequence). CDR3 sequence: CASSLGRFRQRANTGELFF. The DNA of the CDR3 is TGTGCCAGCAGCTTGGGCCGATTTAGACAGCGAGCGAACACCGGGGAGCTGTTTTTT. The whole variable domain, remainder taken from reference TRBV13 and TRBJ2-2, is AAGVIQSPRHLIKEKRETATLKCYPIPRHDTVYWYQQGPGQDPQFLISFYEKMQSDKGSIPDRFSAQQFSDYHSELNMSSLELGDSALYFCASSLGRFRQRANTGELFFGEGSRLTVL.

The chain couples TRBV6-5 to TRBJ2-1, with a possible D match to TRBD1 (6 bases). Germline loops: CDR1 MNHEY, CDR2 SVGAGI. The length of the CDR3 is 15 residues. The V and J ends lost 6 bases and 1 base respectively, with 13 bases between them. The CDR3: CASRKTQGSYNEQFF. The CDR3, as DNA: TGTGCCAGCAGGAAAACTCAGGGGTCCTACAATGAGCAGTTCTTC.

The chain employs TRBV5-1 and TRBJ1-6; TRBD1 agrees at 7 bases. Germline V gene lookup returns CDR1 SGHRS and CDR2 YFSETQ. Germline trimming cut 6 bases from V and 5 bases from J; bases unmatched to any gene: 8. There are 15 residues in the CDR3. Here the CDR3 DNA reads TGCGCCAGCAAGCCTTCGGGACAGAATAATTCACCCCTCCACTTT. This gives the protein CASKPSGQNNSPLHF.

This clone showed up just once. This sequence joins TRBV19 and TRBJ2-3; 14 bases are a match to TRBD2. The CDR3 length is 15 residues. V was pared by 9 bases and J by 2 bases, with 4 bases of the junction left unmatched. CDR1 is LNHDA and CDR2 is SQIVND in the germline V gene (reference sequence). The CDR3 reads CASGTSGSFTDTQYF. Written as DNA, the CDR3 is TGTGCCAGCGGGACTAGCGGGAGTTTCACAGATACGCAGTATTTT.

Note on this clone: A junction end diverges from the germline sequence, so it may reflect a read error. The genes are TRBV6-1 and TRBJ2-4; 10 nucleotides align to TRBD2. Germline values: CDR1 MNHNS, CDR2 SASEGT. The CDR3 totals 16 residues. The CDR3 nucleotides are TGTGCCAGCAGAGAAGCGGGAGGGCCCTCCAAAAACATTCAGTACTTC. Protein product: CASREAGGPSKNIQYF.

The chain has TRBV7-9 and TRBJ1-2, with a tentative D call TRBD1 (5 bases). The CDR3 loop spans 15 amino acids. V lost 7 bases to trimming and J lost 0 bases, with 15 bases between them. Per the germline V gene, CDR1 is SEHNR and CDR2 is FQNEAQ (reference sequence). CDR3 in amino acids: CASIPLGTTNYGYTF. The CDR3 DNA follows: TGTGCCAGCATCCCTTTGGGGACTACTAACTATGGCTACACCTTC.

The chain's CDR3 is CASGTRREAHNEQFF. In nucleotides, the CDR3 is TGTGCCAGCGGGACGAGGCGGGAGGCACACAATGAGCAGTTCTTC. This chain connects TRBV9 to TRBJ2-1; the match to TRBD2 covers 8 bases. Germline V gene sequence: CDR1 SGDLS, CDR2 YYNGEE. The CDR3 runs 15 residues. V shed 7 bases and J 5 bases; nucleotides not matched to a gene: 11. The whole variable domain, filled in from reference TRBV9 and TRBJ2-1, reads DSGVTQTPKHLITATGQRVTLRCSPRSGDLSVYWYQQSLDQGLQFLIQYYNGEERAKGNILERFSAQQFPDLHSELNLSSLELGDSALYFCASGTRREAHNEQFFGPGTRLTVL.

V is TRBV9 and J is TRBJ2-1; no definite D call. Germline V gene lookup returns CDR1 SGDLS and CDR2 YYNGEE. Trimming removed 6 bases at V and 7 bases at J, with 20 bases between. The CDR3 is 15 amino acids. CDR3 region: CASTRGGSAKNEQFF. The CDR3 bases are TGTGCCAGCACCCGAGGTGGATCCGCGAAAAATGAGCAGTTCTTC.

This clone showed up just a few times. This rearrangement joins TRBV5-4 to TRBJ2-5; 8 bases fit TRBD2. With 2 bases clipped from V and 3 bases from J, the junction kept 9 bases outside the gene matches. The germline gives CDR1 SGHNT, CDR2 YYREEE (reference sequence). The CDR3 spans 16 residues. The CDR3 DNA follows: TGTGCCAGCAGCTTTTTCCCAGCGGGAGTCGAAGAGACCCAGTACTTC. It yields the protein CASSFFPAGVEETQYF.

The chain's CDR3 is CSVPGLSAGGSYEQYF. The CDR3 DNA sequence: TGCAGCGTTCCTGGGTTGTCGGCAGGGGGCTCCTACGAGCAGTACTTC. The chain employs TRBV29-1 and TRBJ2-7; 7 bases match TRBD1. This CDR3 contains 16 residues. Germline CDR1 is SQVTM and CDR2 is ANQGSEA. V gave up 5 bases and J gave up 0 bases; unmatched junction bases: 13.

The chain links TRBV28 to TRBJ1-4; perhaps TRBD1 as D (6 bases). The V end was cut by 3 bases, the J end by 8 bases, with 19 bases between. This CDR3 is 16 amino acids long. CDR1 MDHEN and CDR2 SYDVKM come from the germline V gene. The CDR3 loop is CASSFTYFGDKEKLFF. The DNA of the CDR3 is TGTGCCAGCAGTTTTACCTATTTTGGGGACAAAGAAAAACTGTTTTTT. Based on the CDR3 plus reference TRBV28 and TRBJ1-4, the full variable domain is DVKVTQSSRYLVKRTGEKVFLECVQDMDHENMFWYRQDPGLGLRLIYFSYDVKMKEKGDIPEGYSVSREKKERFSLILESASTNQTSMYLCASSFTYFGDKEKLFFGSGTQLSVL.

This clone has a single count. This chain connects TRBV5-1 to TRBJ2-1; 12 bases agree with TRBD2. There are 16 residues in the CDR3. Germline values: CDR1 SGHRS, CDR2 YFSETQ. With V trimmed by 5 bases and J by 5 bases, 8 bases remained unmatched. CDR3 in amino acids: CASRHILAGGNNEQFF. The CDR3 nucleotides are TGCGCCAGCAGGCATATACTAGCGGGGGGTAACAATGAGCAGTTCTTC.

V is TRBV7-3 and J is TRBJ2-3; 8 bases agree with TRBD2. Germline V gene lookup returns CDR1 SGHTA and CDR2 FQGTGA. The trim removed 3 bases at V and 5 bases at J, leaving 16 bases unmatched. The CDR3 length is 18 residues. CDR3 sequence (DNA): TGTGCCAGCAGCTTGGCCCTCTACCACGGGGGGGTAGGAGATACGCAGTATTTT. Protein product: CASSLALYHGGVGDTQYF.

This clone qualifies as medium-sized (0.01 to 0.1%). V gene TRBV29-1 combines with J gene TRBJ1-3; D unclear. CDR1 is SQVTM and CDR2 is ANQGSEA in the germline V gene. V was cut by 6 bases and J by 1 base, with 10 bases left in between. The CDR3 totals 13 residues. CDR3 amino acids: CSVSTSSGNTIYF. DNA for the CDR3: TGCAGCGTCTCGACATCTTCTGGAAACACCATATATTTT.

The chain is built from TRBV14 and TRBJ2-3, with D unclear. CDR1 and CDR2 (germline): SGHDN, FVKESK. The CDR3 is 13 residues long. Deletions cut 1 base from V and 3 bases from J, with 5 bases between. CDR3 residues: CASSQALTDTQYF. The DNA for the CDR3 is TGTGCCAGCAGCCAAGCGTTGACAGATACGCAGTATTTT.

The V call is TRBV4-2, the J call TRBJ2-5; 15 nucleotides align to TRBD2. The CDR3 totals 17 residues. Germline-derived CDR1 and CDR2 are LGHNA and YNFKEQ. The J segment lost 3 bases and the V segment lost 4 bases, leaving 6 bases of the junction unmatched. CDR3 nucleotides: TGTGCCAGCAGCCGGGGACTAGCGGGGGGCCGAGAAGAGACCCAGTACTTC. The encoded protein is CASSRGLAGGREETQYF.

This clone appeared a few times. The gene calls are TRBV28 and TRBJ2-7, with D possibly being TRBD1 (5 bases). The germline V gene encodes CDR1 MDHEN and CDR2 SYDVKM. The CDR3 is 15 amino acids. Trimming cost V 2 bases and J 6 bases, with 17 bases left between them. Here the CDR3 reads CASSLRQGWLSEQYF. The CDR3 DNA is TGTGCCAGCAGTTTACGGCAGGGTTGGTTGAGCGAGCAGTACTTC.

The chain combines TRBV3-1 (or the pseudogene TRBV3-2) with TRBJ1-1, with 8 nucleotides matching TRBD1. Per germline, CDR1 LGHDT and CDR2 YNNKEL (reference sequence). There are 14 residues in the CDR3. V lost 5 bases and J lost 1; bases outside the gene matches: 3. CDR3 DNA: TGTGCCAGCAGCTCCACAGGGGGGAACACTGAAGCTTTCTTT. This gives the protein CASSSTGGNTEAFF.

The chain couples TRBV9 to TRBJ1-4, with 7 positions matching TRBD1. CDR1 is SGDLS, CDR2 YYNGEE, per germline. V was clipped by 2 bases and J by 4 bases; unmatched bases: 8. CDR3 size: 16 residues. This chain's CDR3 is CASSVPDRALNEKLFF. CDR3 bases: TGTGCCAGCAGCGTTCCCGACAGGGCCCTTAATGAAAAACTGTTTTTT.

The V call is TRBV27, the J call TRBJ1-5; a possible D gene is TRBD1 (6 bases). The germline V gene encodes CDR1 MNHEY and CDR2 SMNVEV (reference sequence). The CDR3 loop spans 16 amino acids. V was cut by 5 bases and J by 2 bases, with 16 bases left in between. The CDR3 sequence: CASSGDRTRGNQPQHF. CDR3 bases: TGTGCCAGCAGTGGCGACAGGACGAGGGGCAATCAGCCCCAGCATTTT.

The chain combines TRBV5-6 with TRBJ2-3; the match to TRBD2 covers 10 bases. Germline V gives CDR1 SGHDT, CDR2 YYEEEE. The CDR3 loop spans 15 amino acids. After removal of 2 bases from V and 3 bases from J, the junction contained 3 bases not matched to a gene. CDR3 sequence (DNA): TGTGCCAGCAGCTTAAGACTAGCGGGTACAGATACGCAGTATTTT. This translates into CASSLRLAGTDTQYF.

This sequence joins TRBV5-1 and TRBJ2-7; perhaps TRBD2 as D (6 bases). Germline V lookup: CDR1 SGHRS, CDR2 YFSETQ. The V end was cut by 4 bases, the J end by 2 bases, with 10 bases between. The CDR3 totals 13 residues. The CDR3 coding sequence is TGCGCCAGCAGCCCTAGGACTACCTACGAGCAGTACTTC. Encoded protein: CASSPRTTYEQYF.

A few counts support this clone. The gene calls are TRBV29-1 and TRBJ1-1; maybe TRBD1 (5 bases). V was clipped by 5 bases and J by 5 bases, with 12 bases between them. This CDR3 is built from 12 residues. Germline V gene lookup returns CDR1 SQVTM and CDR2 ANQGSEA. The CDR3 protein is CSVPGTATEAFF. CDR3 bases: TGCAGCGTTCCCGGGACTGCGACTGAAGCTTTCTTT.

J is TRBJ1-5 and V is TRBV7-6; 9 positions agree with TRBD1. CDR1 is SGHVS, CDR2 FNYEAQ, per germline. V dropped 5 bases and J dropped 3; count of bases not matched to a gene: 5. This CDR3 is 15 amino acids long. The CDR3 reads CASSTGTGPNQPQHF. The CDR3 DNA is TGTGCCAGCAGCACCGGGACAGGGCCCAATCAGCCCCAGCATTTT. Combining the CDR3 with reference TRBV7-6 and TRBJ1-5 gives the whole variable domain GAGVSQSPRYKVTKRGQDVALRCDPISGHVSLYWYRQALGQGPEFLTYFNYEAQQDKSGLPNDRFSAERPEGSISTLTIQRTEQRDSAMYRCASSTGTGPNQPQHFGDGTRLSIL.

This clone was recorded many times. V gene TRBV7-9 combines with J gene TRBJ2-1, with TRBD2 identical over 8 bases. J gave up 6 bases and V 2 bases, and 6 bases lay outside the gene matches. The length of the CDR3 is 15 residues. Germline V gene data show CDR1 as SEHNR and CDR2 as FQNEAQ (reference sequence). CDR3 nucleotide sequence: TGTGCCAGCAGCTTAATAGCGGGGTTTAGCAATGAGCAGTTCTTC. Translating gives CASSLIAGFSNEQFF.